This T cell receptor (beta chain) came from a study of blood T cell repertoires in COVID-19. For the study at large: Samples came from the United States, Italy and Spain, spanning acute and convalescent COVID-19. The analysed material was cDNA or gDNA that came from T cells, B-cell-depleted T cells, or PBMCs.

Original processing methods: Reference gene primer amplification gave nucleated cell count estimates. Measured with immunoSEQ multiplex PCR; TCRdb has only the in-frame clones, and not every one. That table gives V, J and clone size, and the DNA gave D and trimming. The data hold over 100,000 clones, with about four fifths observed a single time. The V end was cut by 6 bases, the J end by 3 bases, with 12 bases between. Per the germline V gene, CDR1 is SQVTM and CDR2 is ANQGSEA. This CDR3 spans 13 amino acids. This clonotype originated in a woman between 55 and 75 years old with active or convalescent COVID-19. Sequencing used peripheral blood. The chain uses TRBV29-1 and TRBJ1-5; the D gene is possibly TRBD1 (5 bases). The CDR3 spells CSVAPGVNQPQHF. The CDR3 bases are TGCAGCGTGGCACCGGGGGTCAATCAGCCCCAGCATTTT.